Sequencing of this TCR beta chain was carried out in a study of T cell repertoires in cytomegalovirus infection. Study as a whole: CMV epitopes used comprised recently identified HLA-C-restricted ones and well-studied HLA-B-restricted ones. Whole-study results and caveats: Dominant in the ex vivo response were TCR beta clonotypes restricted by HLA-C and specific for CMV.

MiXCR, applied by TCRdb to the reads, yields one record per CDR3 protein. The data show 310,000 or so distinct CDR3 sequences, about 25% seen once. This clonotype was seen ten or more times. Its antigen is currently unknown. This clonotype originated in a human donor in good health (CMV status not recorded). Some clones in this sample may be carry-over from other donors' samples. The input for sequencing was cultured PBMCs, taken from culture after CMV antigen stimulation.

CDR3 region: CASSSSGLAGAYNEQFF. For the CDR3, the DNA is TGTGCCAGCAGCTCATCGGGCCTAGCGGGAGCATACAATGAGCAGTTCTTC. The chain has TRBV7-2 and TRBJ2-1; 10 bases map to TRBD2. Germline trimming cut 4 bases from V and 4 bases from J; bases unmatched to any gene: 10. The CDR3 loop spans 17 amino acids. CDR1 is SGHTA, CDR2 FQGNSA, per germline.